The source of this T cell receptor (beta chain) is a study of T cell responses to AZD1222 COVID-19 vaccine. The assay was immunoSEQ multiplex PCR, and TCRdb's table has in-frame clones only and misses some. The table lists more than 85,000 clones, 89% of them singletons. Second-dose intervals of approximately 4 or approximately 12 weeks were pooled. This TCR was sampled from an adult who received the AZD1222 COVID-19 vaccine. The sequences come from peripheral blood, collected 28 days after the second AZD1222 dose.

The CDR3 loop is CASSFQGAQTEAFF. CDR3 coding DNA: TGTGCCAGCAGCTTCCAGGGGGCGCAAACTGAAGCTTTCTTT. J is TRBJ1-1 and V is TRBV11-2; 8 nucleotides align to TRBD1. J gave up 5 bases and V 3 bases, and 5 bases lay outside the gene matches. CDR3 length: 14 residues. Per the germline V gene, CDR1 is SGHAT and CDR2 is FQNNGV.